This section outlines one T cell receptor beta chain sequence together with its context. This sample was included in a study of T cells after somatic rescue of genetic block. Sequenced by immunoSEQ multiplex PCR; TCRdb stores in-frame clones only, minus some. The data show roughly 120,000 clones, about nine tenths seen once. CDR1 and CDR2 from the germline V gene are MNHEY and SVGAGI. V was trimmed by 0 bases and J by 6 bases, leaving 17 bases between them. This CDR3 region has 16 residues. Source material: peripheral blood mononuclear cells (PBMCs). The chain joins TRBV6-5 to TRBJ1-2, with D tentatively TRBD1 (5 bases). This clonotype was sampled from a woman younger than 30. The CDR3 region is CASSYSTMSGRDGYTF. The CDR3 DNA reads TGTGCCAGCAGTTACTCGACAATGTCAGGGCGGGATGGCTACACCTTC.